The rows below give T cell receptor beta chains drawn from one sample of a study of T cells after yellow fever vaccination. TCRdb independently ran MiXCR on the 5' RACE reads; one entry per CDR3 protein. This table has 200,000 to 300,000 distinct CDR3 sequences, 6.9% appearing once. This sample comprised CD4+ T cells sorted from PBMCs, obtained 15 days after the yellow fever booster vaccination. All receptors come from a man aged 30-40 years who received the YFV17D yellow fever vaccine. The CDR3 runs from the conserved cysteine through the conserved F or W. A D gene is named only where the DNA matches it firmly. Rows give clone size only sometimes, using once, few, many, or a class for an expanded clone.

d_gene: .; j_gene: TRBJ1-1; len: 12; v_gene: TRBV19; abundance: .; CDR3nt: TGTGCCAGTAGTATTTTGGCAGGAGGAACTTTCTTT; CDR3aa: CASSILAGGTFF
d_gene: .; j_gene: TRBJ2-3; len: 13; v_gene: TRBV7-2; abundance: few; CDR3nt: TGTGCCAGCAGCTCCCAGGGCACAGATACGCAGTATTTT; CDR3aa: CASSSQGTDTQYF
d_gene: .; j_gene: TRBJ2-1; len: 16; v_gene: TRBV15; abundance: .; CDR3nt: TGTGCCACCAGTTATAGGGGGTGGGAGGGCCTATATGAGCAGTTCTTC; CDR3aa: CATSYRGWEGLYEQFF
d_gene: TRBD1; j_gene: TRBJ2-3; len: 14; v_gene: TRBV5-6; abundance: .; CDR3nt: TGTGCCAGCAGCCTGACCGGGACAGGGCGTACGCAGTATTTT; CDR3aa: CASSLTGTGRTQYF
d_gene: .; j_gene: TRBJ1-6; len: 16; v_gene: TRBV27; abundance: many; CDR3nt: TGTGCCAGCAGTTTATTCGGGGTTCTATCCAATTCACCCCTCCACTTT; CDR3aa: CASSLFGVLSNSPLHF
d_gene: TRBD2; j_gene: TRBJ2-1; len: 17; v_gene: TRBV6-2/TRBV6-3; abundance: many; CDR3nt: TGTGCCAGCAGTAAGACTAGCGGGAGTTTGCCCTACAATGAGCAGTTCTTC; CDR3aa: CASSKTSGSLPYNEQFF
d_gene: TRBD1; j_gene: TRBJ1-4; len: 13; v_gene: TRBV20-1; abundance: .; CDR3nt: TGCAGTGCTACCGGGACAGAGAATGAAAAACTGTTTTTT; CDR3aa: CSATGTENEKLFF
d_gene: .; j_gene: TRBJ2-1; len: 18; v_gene: TRBV5-1; abundance: few; CDR3nt: TGCGCCAGCAGCTTCCTCTATTTAGACAGTTACTCCTACAATGAGCAGTTCTTC; CDR3aa: CASSFLYLDSYSYNEQFF
d_gene: .; j_gene: TRBJ2-7; len: 15; v_gene: TRBV4-3; abundance: many; CDR3nt: TGCGCCAGCAGCCAAGGAAGTAGGCCTCGTGACGAGCAGTACTTC; CDR3aa: CASSQGSRPRDEQYF
d_gene: TRBD2; j_gene: TRBJ2-1; len: 15; v_gene: TRBV15; abundance: .; CDR3nt: TGTGCCACCAGCAAAAGAGCGGGAGTGATTAGTGAGCAGTTCTTC; CDR3aa: CATSKRAGVISEQFF
d_gene: .; j_gene: TRBJ2-1; len: 12; v_gene: TRBV29-1; abundance: many; CDR3nt: TGCAGCGTGAGACTAGGGGGCGATGAGCAGTTCTTC; CDR3aa: CSVRLGGDEQFF
d_gene: TRBD2; j_gene: TRBJ2-2; len: 17; v_gene: TRBV5-1; abundance: many; CDR3nt: TGCGCCAGCAGCTTCAGGGCGCTAGCGGGAGTCACCGGGGAGCTGTTTTTT; CDR3aa: CASSFRALAGVTGELFF
d_gene: .; j_gene: TRBJ2-3; len: 15; v_gene: TRBV7-2; abundance: few; CDR3nt: TGTGCCAGCAGCTTAGTGAACGGAGGAATGGATACGCAGTATTTT; CDR3aa: CASSLVNGGMDTQYF
d_gene: .; j_gene: TRBJ2-5; len: 13; v_gene: TRBV5-1; abundance: .; CDR3nt: TGCGCCAGCAGCTTTGGGAGCACCGAGACCCAGTACTTC; CDR3aa: CASSFGSTETQYF
d_gene: .; j_gene: TRBJ2-1; len: 14; v_gene: TRBV5-1; abundance: .; CDR3nt: TGCGCCAGCAGCTTGGGAAACTCCTACAATGAGCAGTTCTTC; CDR3aa: CASSLGNSYNEQFF
d_gene: TRBD1; j_gene: TRBJ2-1; len: 15; v_gene: TRBV12-3/TRBV12-4; abundance: .; CDR3nt: TGTGCCAGCAGCTCTCCGGGACAGGGCCCTCATGAGCAGTTCTTC; CDR3aa: CASSSPGQGPHEQFF
d_gene: TRBD2; j_gene: TRBJ2-1; len: 16; v_gene: TRBV5-1; abundance: few; CDR3nt: TGCGCCAGCAGCTGGGGGGGACTAGCGAGGGACAATGAGCAGTTCTTC; CDR3aa: CASSWGGLARDNEQFF
d_gene: .; j_gene: TRBJ1-2; len: 14; v_gene: TRBV5-4; abundance: .; CDR3nt: TGTGCCAGCAGCCACCTCAGGGAAGTCTATGGCTACACCTTC; CDR3aa: CASSHLREVYGYTF
d_gene: .; j_gene: TRBJ2-7; len: 13; v_gene: TRBV12-3/TRBV12-4; abundance: many; CDR3nt: TGTGCCAGCAGTACGGCGGAGGCCCACGAGCAGTACTTC; CDR3aa: CASSTAEAHEQYF
d_gene: .; j_gene: TRBJ1-4; len: 16; v_gene: TRBV18; abundance: few; CDR3nt: TGTGCCAGCTCACCACTAAAAGGGGCAACTAATGAAAAACTGTTTTTT; CDR3aa: CASSPLKGATNEKLFF
d_gene: .; j_gene: TRBJ2-2; len: 16; v_gene: TRBV6-5; abundance: .; CDR3nt: TGTGCCAGCAGTTACGGGCAGCTATTGAACACCGGGGAGCTGTTTTTT; CDR3aa: CASSYGQLLNTGELFF
d_gene: TRBD2; j_gene: TRBJ2-1; len: 13; v_gene: TRBV29-1; abundance: few; CDR3nt: TGCAGCGTTGATACTAGCGGGGGTGATGAGCAGTTCTTC; CDR3aa: CSVDTSGGDEQFF
d_gene: .; j_gene: TRBJ1-5; len: 15; v_gene: TRBV19; abundance: many; CDR3nt: TGTGCCAGTAGTATCCTCGGGGATAGCAATCAGCCCCAGCATTTT; CDR3aa: CASSILGDSNQPQHF
d_gene: TRBD1; j_gene: TRBJ2-1; len: 19; v_gene: TRBV12-3/TRBV12-4; abundance: .; CDR3nt: TGTGCCAGCAGTTCCACCCCCGGGACAGCCTCGAGCTCCTACAATGAGCAGTTCTTC; CDR3aa: CASSSTPGTASSSYNEQFF
d_gene: .; j_gene: TRBJ2-3; len: 12; v_gene: TRBV20-1; abundance: few; CDR3nt: TGCAGTGCACCCCTTAGGTCAGATACGCAGTATTTT; CDR3aa: CSAPLRSDTQYF
d_gene: .; j_gene: TRBJ1-5; len: 15; v_gene: TRBV28; abundance: many; CDR3nt: TGTGCCAGCAGTTTAGGCAGGCTGGGCAATCAGCCCCAGCATTTT; CDR3aa: CASSLGRLGNQPQHF
d_gene: .; j_gene: TRBJ2-2; len: 15; v_gene: TRBV18; abundance: few; CDR3nt: TGTGCCAGCTCACCTGGGACGGCGAACACCGGGGAGCTGTTTTTT; CDR3aa: CASSPGTANTGELFF
d_gene: .; j_gene: TRBJ2-1; len: 16; v_gene: TRBV7-6; abundance: .; CDR3nt: TGTGCCAGCAGCTTAGTGACAAGGAGCTCCTACAATGAGCAGTTCTTC; CDR3aa: CASSLVTRSSYNEQFF
d_gene: .; j_gene: TRBJ2-7; len: 15; v_gene: TRBV19; abundance: .; CDR3nt: TGTGCCAGTAGTATTGACCGCCCCAAGACCTACGAGCAGTACTTC; CDR3aa: CASSIDRPKTYEQYF
d_gene: TRBD1; j_gene: TRBJ2-7; len: 14; v_gene: TRBV6-5; abundance: few; CDR3nt: TGTGCCAGCAGTCGCAGGGGGCGAGCATACGAGCAGTACTTC; CDR3aa: CASSRRGRAYEQYF
d_gene: .; j_gene: TRBJ2-7; len: 15; v_gene: TRBV7-2; abundance: .; CDR3nt: TGTGCCAGCAGCCAGACCCCCACTAGATCCTACGAGCAGTACTTC; CDR3aa: CASSQTPTRSYEQYF
d_gene: TRBD1; j_gene: TRBJ1-1; len: 16; v_gene: TRBV5-1; abundance: many; CDR3nt: TGCGCCAGCAGCCCAGGACAGGGGGCGCTTTTCACTGAAGCTTTCTTT; CDR3aa: CASSPGQGALFTEAFF
d_gene: TRBD1; j_gene: TRBJ2-1; len: 15; v_gene: TRBV12-3/TRBV12-4; abundance: few; CDR3nt: TGTGCCAGCAGTCCCGGGACAGGGGTTTCCCATGAGCAGTTCTTC; CDR3aa: CASSPGTGVSHEQFF
d_gene: TRBD2; j_gene: TRBJ2-3; len: 15; v_gene: TRBV24-1; abundance: few; CDR3nt: TGTGCCACCAGTGATCCGGGACTAGCGGAGAATACGCAGTATTTT; CDR3aa: CATSDPGLAENTQYF
d_gene: TRBD2; j_gene: TRBJ2-7; len: 14; v_gene: TRBV20-1; abundance: many; CDR3nt: TGCAGTGCTAGACAACTAGCGGGAGCCACTGAGCAGTACTTC; CDR3aa: CSARQLAGATEQYF
d_gene: .; j_gene: TRBJ2-1; len: 12; v_gene: TRBV7-9; abundance: .; CDR3nt: TGTGCCAGCAGGAACACCGGCGATGAGCAGTTCTTC; CDR3aa: CASRNTGDEQFF
d_gene: .; j_gene: TRBJ1-6; len: 12; v_gene: TRBV5-1; abundance: .; CDR3nt: TGCGCCAGCAGGGGTTATAATTCACCCCTCCACTTT; CDR3aa: CASRGYNSPLHF
d_gene: TRBD2; j_gene: TRBJ2-2; len: 16; v_gene: TRBV3-1; abundance: .; CDR3nt: TGTGCCAGCAGCCCGAGCGGGACTAGGCTAGAAGGGGAGCTGTTTTTT; CDR3aa: CASSPSGTRLEGELFF
d_gene: .; j_gene: TRBJ2-7; len: 15; v_gene: TRBV28; abundance: .; CDR3nt: TGTGCCAGCAGGGCCCACGGGCGTTCCCACTACGAGCAGTACTTC; CDR3aa: CASRAHGRSHYEQYF
d_gene: TRBD1; j_gene: TRBJ1-2; len: 11; v_gene: TRBV5-5; abundance: few; CDR3nt: TGTGCCAGCAGCTTCCGGACAGGGCTCACCTTC; CDR3aa: CASSFRTGLTF
d_gene: TRBD1; j_gene: TRBJ2-1; len: 15; v_gene: TRBV18; abundance: few; CDR3nt: TGTGCCAGCTCACCACGGCGGACAGGGGAGCATGAGCAGTTCTTC; CDR3aa: CASSPRRTGEHEQFF
d_gene: TRBD2; j_gene: TRBJ2-1; len: 16; v_gene: TRBV7-2; abundance: .; CDR3nt: TGTGCCAGCAGCCATGGACTAGCGGAACGAAACAATGAGCAGTTCTTC; CDR3aa: CASSHGLAERNNEQFF
d_gene: .; j_gene: TRBJ1-1; len: 15; v_gene: TRBV4-2; abundance: .; CDR3nt: TGTGCCAGCAGCCAAGGCCCCGACCCGTCCACTGAAGCTTTCTTT; CDR3aa: CASSQGPDPSTEAFF
d_gene: .; j_gene: TRBJ2-2; len: 15; v_gene: TRBV4-3; abundance: few; CDR3nt: TGCGCCAGCAGCCAAGAAAAAGGATCGAACGGGGAGCTGTTTTTT; CDR3aa: CASSQEKGSNGELFF
d_gene: .; j_gene: TRBJ2-1; len: 13; v_gene: TRBV4-3; abundance: few; CDR3nt: TGCGCCAGCCAACGGCTCGGTGACAATGAGCAGTTCTTC; CDR3aa: CASQRLGDNEQFF
d_gene: .; j_gene: TRBJ2-1; len: 10; v_gene: TRBV20-1; abundance: few; CDR3nt: TGCAGTGCTAGCGGGACCCGACAGTTCTTC; CDR3aa: CSASGTRQFF
d_gene: .; j_gene: TRBJ2-3; len: 14; v_gene: TRBV5-1; abundance: few; CDR3nt: TGCGCCAGCAGCTTGGGGGAGCGTACAGATACGCAGTATTTT; CDR3aa: CASSLGERTDTQYF
d_gene: .; j_gene: TRBJ2-2; len: 12; v_gene: TRBV4-1; abundance: many; CDR3nt: TGCGCCCGGCCTTCGAACACCGGGGAGCTGTTTTTT; CDR3aa: CARPSNTGELFF
d_gene: TRBD1; j_gene: TRBJ2-3; len: 16; v_gene: TRBV7-2; abundance: many; CDR3nt: TGTGCCAGCAGCTCAATCCGGGACAGGGGATTAGCTACGCAGTATTTT; CDR3aa: CASSSIRDRGLATQYF